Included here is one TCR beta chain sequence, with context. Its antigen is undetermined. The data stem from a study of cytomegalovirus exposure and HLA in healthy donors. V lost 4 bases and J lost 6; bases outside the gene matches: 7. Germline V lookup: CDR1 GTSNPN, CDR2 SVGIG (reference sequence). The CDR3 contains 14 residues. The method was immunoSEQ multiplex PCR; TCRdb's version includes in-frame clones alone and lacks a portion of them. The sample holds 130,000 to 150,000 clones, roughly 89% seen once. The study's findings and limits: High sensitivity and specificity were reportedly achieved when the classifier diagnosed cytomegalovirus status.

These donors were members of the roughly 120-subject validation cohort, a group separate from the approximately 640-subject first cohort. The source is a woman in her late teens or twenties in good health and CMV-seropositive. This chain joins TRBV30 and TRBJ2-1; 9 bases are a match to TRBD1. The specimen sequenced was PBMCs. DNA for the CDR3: TGTGCCTGGAAAGCAGGACAGGGGTTCAATGAGCAGTTCTTC. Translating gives CAWKAGQGFNEQFF.